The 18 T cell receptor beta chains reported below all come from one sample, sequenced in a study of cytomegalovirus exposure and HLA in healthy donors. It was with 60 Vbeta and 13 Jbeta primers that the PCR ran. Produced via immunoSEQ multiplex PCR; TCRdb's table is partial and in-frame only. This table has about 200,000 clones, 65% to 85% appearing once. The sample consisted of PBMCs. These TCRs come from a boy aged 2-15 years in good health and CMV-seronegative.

The CDR3 spells CASSQLGRVSRSNEQFF. DNA of the CDR3: TGTGCCAGCAGCCAGCTAGGGCGGGTTAGCCGGAGCAATGAGCAGTTCTTC. The chain uses TRBV4-2 and TRBJ2-1; perhaps TRBD2 as D (5 bases). V was cut by 3 bases and J by 6 bases, with 21 bases left in between. The CDR3 runs to 17 residues. CDR1 is LGHNA and CDR2 is YNFKEQ in the germline V gene.

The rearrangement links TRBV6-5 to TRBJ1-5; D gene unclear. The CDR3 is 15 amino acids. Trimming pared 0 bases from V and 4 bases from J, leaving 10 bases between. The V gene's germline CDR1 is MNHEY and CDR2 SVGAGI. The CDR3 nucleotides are TGTGCCAGCAGTTACTCTTCCGTCAGTAATCAGCCCCAGCATTTT. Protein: CASSYSSVSNQPQHF.

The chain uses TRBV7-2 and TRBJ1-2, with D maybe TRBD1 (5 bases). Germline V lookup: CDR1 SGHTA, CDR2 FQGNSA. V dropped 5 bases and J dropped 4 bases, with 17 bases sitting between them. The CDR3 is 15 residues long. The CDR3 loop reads CASSPTGGGSYGYTF. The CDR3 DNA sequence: TGTGCCAGCAGCCCCACCGGGGGAGGGAGCTATGGCTACACCTTC.

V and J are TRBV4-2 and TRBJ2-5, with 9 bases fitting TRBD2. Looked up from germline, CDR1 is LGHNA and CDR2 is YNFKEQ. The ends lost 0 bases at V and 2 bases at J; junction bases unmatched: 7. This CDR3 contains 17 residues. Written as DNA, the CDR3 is TGTGCCAGCAGCCAAGACGTGGGGGCGGGGGGGCAAGAGACCCAGTACTTC. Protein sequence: CASSQDVGAGGQETQYF.

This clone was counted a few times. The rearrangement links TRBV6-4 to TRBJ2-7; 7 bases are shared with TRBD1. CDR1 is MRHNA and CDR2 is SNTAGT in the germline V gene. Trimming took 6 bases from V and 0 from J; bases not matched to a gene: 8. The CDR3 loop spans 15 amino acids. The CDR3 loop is CASREPTGSSYEQYF. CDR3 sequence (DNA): TGTGCCAGCAGGGAACCGACAGGGAGCTCCTACGAGCAGTACTTC.

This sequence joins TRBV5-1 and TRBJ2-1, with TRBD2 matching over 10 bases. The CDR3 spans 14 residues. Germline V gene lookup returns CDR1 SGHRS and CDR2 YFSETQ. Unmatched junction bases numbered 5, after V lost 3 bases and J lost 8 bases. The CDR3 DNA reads TGCGCCAGCAGCTCACAGCGGGGGGGCGATGAGCAGTTCTTC. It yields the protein CASSSQRGGDEQFF.

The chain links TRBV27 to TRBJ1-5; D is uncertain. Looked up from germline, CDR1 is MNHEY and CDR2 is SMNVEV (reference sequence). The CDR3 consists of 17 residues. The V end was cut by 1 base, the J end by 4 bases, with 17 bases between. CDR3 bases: TGTGCCAGCAGTTTATACATTTATTTAGCGCCAAATCAGCCCCAGCATTTT. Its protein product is CASSLYIYLAPNQPQHF.

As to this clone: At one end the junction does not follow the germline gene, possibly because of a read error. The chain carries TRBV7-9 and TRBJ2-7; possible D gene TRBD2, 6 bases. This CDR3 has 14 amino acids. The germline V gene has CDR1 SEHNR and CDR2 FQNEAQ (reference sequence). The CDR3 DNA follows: TGTGCCAGCAGCTTAGCCACCCCAGGGCTAGCGAGCTCCTTC. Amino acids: CASSLATPGLASSF.

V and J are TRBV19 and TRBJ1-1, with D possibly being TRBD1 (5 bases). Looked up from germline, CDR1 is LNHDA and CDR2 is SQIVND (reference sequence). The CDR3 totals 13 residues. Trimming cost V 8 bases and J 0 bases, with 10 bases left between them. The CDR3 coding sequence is TGTGCCAGTGGTCAAGGGGTGAACACTGAAGCTTTCTTT. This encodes CASGQGVNTEAFF.

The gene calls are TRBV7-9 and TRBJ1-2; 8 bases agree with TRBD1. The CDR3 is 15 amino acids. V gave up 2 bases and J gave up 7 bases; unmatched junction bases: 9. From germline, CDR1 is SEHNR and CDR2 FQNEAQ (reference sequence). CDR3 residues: CASSLRAGGDGGYTF. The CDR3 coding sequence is TGTGCCAGCAGCTTAAGGGCAGGGGGCGACGGTGGCTACACCTTC.

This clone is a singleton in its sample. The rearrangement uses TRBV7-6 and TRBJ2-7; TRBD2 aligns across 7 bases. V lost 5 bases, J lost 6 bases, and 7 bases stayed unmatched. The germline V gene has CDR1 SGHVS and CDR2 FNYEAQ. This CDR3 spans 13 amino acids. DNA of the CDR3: TGTGCCAGCAGCCCCGGGGGGAAGGCCGAGCAGTACTTC. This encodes CASSPGGKAEQYF.

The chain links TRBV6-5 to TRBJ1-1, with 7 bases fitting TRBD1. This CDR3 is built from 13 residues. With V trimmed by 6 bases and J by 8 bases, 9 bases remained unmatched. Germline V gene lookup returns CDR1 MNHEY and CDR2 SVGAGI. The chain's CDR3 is CASSLSGTEEAFF. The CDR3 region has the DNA TGTGCCAGCAGCCTCTCCGGGACAGAAGAAGCTTTCTTT.

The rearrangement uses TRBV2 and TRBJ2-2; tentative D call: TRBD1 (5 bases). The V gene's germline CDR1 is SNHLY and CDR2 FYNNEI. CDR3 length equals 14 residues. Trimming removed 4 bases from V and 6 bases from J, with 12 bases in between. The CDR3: CASSATPGSGELFF. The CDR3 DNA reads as TGTGCCAGCAGTGCTACTCCAGGGTCCGGGGAGCTGTTTTTT.

The CDR3 is CASSLGKSTDTQYF. CDR3 nucleotides: TGCGCCAGCAGCCTGGGTAAAAGCACAGATACGCAGTATTTT. The chain employs TRBV5-1 and TRBJ2-3, with D unclear. V was pared by 4 bases and J by 0 bases, with 9 bases between. Germline loops: CDR1 SGHRS, CDR2 YFSETQ. CDR3 size: 14 residues. Full variable domain (missing parts from reference TRBV5-1 and TRBJ2-3): KAGVTQTPRYLIKTRGQQVTLSCSPISGHRSVSWYQQTPGQGLQFLFEYFSETQRNKGNFPGRFSGRQFSNSRSEMNVSTLELGDSALYLCASSLGKSTDTQYFGPGTRLTVL.

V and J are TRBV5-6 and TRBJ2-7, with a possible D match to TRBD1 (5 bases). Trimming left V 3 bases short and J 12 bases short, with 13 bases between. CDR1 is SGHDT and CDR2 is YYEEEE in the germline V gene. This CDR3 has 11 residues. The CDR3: CASSSRGLPYF. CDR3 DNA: TGTGCCAGCAGCTCAAGGGGTCTGCCGTACTTC.

The DNA for the CDR3 is TGCGCCAGCAGCCAGCCCCGGGACAGGGGGCGGGAGACCCAGTACTTC. Its protein is CASSQPRDRGRETQYF. The chain joins TRBV4-1 to TRBJ2-5; 12 bases fit TRBD1. Germline trimming cut 3 bases from V and 5 bases from J; bases unmatched to any gene: 7. Germline assignment: CDR1 MGHRA and CDR2 YSYEKL. The CDR3 is made up of 16 amino acids.

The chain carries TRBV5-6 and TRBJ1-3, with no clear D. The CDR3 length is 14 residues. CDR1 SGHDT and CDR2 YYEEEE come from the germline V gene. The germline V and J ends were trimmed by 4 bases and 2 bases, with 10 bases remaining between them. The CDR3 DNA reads TGTGCCAGCAGCGCCCCGGGTGCTGGAAACACCATATATTTT. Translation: CASSAPGAGNTIYF.

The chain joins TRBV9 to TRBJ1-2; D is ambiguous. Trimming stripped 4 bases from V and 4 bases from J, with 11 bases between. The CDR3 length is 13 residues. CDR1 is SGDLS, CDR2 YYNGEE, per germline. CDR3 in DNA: TGTGCCAGCAGCCCAAACGAGGGCTATGGCTACACCTTC. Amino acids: CASSPNEGYGYTF.